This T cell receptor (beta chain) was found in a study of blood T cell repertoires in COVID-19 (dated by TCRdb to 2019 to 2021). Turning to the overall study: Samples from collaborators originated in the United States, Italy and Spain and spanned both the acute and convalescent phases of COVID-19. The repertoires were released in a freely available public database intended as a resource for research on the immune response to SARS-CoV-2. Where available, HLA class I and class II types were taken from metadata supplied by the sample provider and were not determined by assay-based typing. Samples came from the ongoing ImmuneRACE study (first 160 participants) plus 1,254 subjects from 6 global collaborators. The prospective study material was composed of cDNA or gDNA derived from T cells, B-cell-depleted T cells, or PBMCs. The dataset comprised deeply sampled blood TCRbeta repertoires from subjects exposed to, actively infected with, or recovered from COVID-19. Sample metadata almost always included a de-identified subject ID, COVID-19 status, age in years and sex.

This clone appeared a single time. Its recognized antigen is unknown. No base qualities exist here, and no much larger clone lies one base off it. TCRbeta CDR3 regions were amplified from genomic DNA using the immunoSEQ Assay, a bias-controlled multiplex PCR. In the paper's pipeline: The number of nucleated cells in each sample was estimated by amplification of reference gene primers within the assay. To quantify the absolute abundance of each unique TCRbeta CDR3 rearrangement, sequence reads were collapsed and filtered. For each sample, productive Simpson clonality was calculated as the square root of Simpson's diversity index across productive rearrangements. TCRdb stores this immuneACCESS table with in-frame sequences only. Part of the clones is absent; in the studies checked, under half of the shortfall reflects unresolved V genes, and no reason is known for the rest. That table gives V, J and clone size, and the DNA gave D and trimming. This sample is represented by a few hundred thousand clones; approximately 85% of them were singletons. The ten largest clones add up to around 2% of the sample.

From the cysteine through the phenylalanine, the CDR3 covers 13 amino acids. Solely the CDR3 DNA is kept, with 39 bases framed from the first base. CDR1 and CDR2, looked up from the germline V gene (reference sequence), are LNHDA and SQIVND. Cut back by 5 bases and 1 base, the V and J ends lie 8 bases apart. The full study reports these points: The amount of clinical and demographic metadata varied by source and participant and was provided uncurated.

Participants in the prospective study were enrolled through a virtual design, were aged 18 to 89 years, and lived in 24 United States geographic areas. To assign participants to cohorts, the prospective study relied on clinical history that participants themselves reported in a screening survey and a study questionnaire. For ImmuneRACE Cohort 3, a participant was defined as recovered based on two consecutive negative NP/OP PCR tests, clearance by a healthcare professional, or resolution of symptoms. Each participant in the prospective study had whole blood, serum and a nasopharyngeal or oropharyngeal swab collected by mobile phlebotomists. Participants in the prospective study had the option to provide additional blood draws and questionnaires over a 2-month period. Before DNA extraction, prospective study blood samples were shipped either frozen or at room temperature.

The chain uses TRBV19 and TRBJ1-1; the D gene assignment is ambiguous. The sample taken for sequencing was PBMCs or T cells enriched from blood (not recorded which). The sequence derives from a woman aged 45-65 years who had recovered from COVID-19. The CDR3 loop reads CASSWERNTEAFF. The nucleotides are TGTGCCAGTAGTTGGGAGAGGAACACTGAAGCTTTCTTT.